The 11 T cell receptor beta chains in this list originate from one sample, sequenced in a study of Tregs in tolerant kidney transplant recipients. The method was immunoSEQ multiplex PCR; TCRdb's version includes in-frame clones alone and lacks a portion of them. This sample contains 20,000 to 30,000 clones. Related graft donors supplied nonmyeloablative bone marrow transplants, and mixed chimerism was transient. Material: CD4+ T cells from blood (PBMCs), obtained 6 months after the transplant. The receptors here all came from a human patient who received a combined kidney and bone marrow transplant. Some T cells may be supplied by the graft donor.

Comments on this clone: The CDR3 extends 3 residues past the end of the read, so its final part is completed from the germline J gene. The rearrangement uses TRBV5-1 and TRBJ2-5; 7 nucleotides align to TRBD2. Germline loops: CDR1 SGHRS, CDR2 YFSETQ. Trimming removed 0 bases from V and 1 base from J; junction bases left unmatched: 3. This CDR3 comprises 15 residues. The sequenced CDR3 bases are TGCGCCAGCAGCTTGGATGCTAGCGGCCAAGAGACC. This sequence encodes CASSLDASGQET. The whole CDR3 protein reads CASSLDASGQETQYF.

A word on this clone: The CDR3 end lies 3 residues beyond the end of the read and is filled in from the germline J gene. The chain uses TRBV7-2 and TRBJ1-1; D is uncertain. Germline values: CDR1 SGHTA, CDR2 FQGNSA. This CDR3 region has 11 residues. The sequenced part of the CDR3 DNA is TGTGCCAGCAGTCTCGGAGCGGGG. It codes for CASSLGAG. The full CDR3 sequence reads CASSLGAGAFF. Complete variable domain (other parts from reference TRBV7-2 and TRBJ1-1): GAGVSQSPSNKVTEKGKDVELRCDPISGHTALYWYRQSLGQGLEFLIYFQGNSAPDKSGLPSDRFSAERTGGSVSTLTIQRTQQEDSAVYLCASSLGAGAFFGQGTRLTVV.

To note about this clone: The CDR3 is cut off 3 residues early in the read; its end comes from the germline J gene. This chain joins TRBV7-8 and TRBJ1-2; TRBD1 aligns across 7 bases. Germline V CDR1 and CDR2: SGHVS, FQNEAQ. The length of the CDR3 is 14 residues. Trimming cost V 6 bases and J 4 bases; bases outside gene matches: 8. The CDR3 DNA, read in part, is TGTGCCAGCAGAGCGAGGACAGGCCGCTATGGC. It codes for CASRARTGRYG. The full CDR3 reads CASRARTGRYGYTF.

Turning to this clone: The read ends 3 residues early relative to the CDR3; the germline J gene fills the gap. V and J are TRBV7-9 and TRBJ1-4; 11 nucleotides line up with TRBD1. V was pared by 3 bases and J by 8 bases, with 2 bases of the junction left unmatched. The CDR3 length is 14 residues. CDR1 and CDR2 from the germline V gene are SEHNR and FQNEAQ (reference sequence). CDR3 DNA (partial): TGTGCCAGCAGCTTGGACAGGGGGCGAGAAAAA. It specifies CASSLDRGREK. The whole CDR3 sequence reads CASSLDRGREKLFF. The whole variable domain, filled in from reference TRBV7-9 and TRBJ1-4, reads DTGVSQNPRHKITKRGQNVTFRCDPISEHNRLYWYRQTLGQGPEFLTYFQNEAQLEKSRLLSDRFSAERPKGSFSTLEIQRTEQGDSAMYLCASSLDRGREKLFFGSGTQLSVL.

A remark on this clone: The read gets to within 3 residues of the CDR3 end, and the germline J gene fills in the rest. This rearrangement joins TRBV6-1 to TRBJ2-4; D uncertain. V was pared by 4 bases and J by 0 bases, with 10 bases between. Per the germline V gene, CDR1 is MNHNS and CDR2 is SASEGT. The CDR3 is made up of 15 amino acids. The covered CDR3 bases are TGTGCCAGCAGTGTCACGGGTCTAGCCAAAAACATT. Its protein is CASSVTGLAKNI. The whole CDR3 protein is CASSVTGLAKNIQYF.

Of note for this clone: Read coverage stops 3 residues before the CDR3 terminus; the germline J gene supplies the remainder. The genes are TRBV29-1 and TRBJ2-7; no definite D call. The CDR3 consists of 13 residues. The germline V gene encodes CDR1 SQVTM and CDR2 ANQGSEA. The V gene lost 0 bases and the J gene lost 3 bases, with 9 bases spanning the gap. The CDR3 sequence: CSVEDQSVYEQYF. The CDR3 DNA, read in part, is TGCAGCGTTGAAGATCAGTCAGTCTACGAG.

Comments on this clone: The read ends 3 residues before the CDR3 terminus; that terminus is restored from the germline J gene. This chain joins TRBV5-5 and TRBJ1-2; D ambiguous. Germline values: CDR1 SGHKS, CDR2 YYEKEE (reference sequence). Trimming shortened V by 1 base and J by 0 bases, and 7 bases separated the two germline ends. The CDR3 runs to 14 residues. CDR3 DNA, as far as it was read: TGTGCCAGCAGCTTGACGGTGGCTAACTATGGC. Translated, it gives CASSLTVANYG. The full-length CDR3 reads as CASSLTVANYGYTF.

Details on this clone: The observed sequence ends 3 residues before the CDR3 terminus, with the missing tail filled in from the germline J gene. The chain employs TRBV20-1 and TRBJ2-3; D is ambiguous. There are 14 residues in the CDR3. Trimming removed 3 bases from V and 2 bases from J, with 12 bases in between. The V gene's germline CDR1 is DFQATT and CDR2 SNEGSKA (reference sequence). The CDR3 region is CSASKGDPTDTQYF. The covered CDR3 bases are TGCAGTGCTAGCAAGGGCGACCCCACAGATACG.

Regarding this clone: The CDR3 extends 3 residues past the end of the read, so its final part is completed from the germline J gene. This chain uses TRBV29-1 with TRBJ2-2; TRBD2 agrees at 8 bases. The CDR3 sequence is 14 residues long. The germline gives CDR1 SQVTM, CDR2 ANQGSEA. V trimming: 2 bases; J trimming: 5 bases; junction bases outside the gene matches: 4. The chain's CDR3 is CSVETSGRTGELFF. Incomplete CDR3 DNA: TGCAGCGTTGAAACAAGCGGGAGAACCGGGGAG.

With regard to this clone: The CDR3 extends 3 residues past the end of the read, so its final part is completed from the germline J gene. Other DNA sequences in this sample translate to the same CDR3. V is TRBV7-2 and J is TRBJ2-1; TRBD1 aligns across 7 bases. Germline CDR1 SGHTA, CDR2 FQGNSA. The CDR3 is made up of 14 amino acids. Unmatched junction bases numbered 8, after V lost 6 bases and J lost 6 bases. Here the CDR3 reads CASSREGASNEQFF. CDR3 bases read: TGTGCCAGCAGTCGTGAGGGGGCTAGCAATGAG.

To note about this clone: From the germline J gene comes the end of the CDR3, since the read stops 3 residues before it. The chain combines TRBV29-1 with TRBJ1-5; D may be TRBD1 (5 bases). Trimming took 7 bases from V and 6 from J, leaving 16 bases between them. The CDR3 is 13 residues long. Germline lookup yields CDR1 SQVTM and CDR2 ANQGSEA. The CDR3 here is CSAQAGGGQPQHF. The sequenced CDR3 bases are TGCAGCGCCCAAGCGGGGGGAGGTCAGCCC.